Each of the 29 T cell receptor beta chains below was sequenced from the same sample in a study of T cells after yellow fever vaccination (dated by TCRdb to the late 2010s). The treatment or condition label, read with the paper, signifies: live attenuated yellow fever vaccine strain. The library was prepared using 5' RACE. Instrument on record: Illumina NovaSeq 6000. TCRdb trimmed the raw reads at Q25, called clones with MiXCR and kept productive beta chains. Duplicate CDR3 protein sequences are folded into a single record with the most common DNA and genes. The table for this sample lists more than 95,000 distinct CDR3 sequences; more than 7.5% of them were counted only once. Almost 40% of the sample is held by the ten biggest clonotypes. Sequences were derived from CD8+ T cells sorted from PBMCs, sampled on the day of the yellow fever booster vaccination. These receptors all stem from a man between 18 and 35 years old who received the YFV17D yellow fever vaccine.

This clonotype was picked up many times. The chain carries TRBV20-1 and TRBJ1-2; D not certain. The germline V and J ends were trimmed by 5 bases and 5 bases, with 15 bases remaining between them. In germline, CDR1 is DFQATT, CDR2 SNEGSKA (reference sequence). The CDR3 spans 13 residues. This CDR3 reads CSAGRLRPYGYTF. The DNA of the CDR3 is TGCAGTGCTGGGAGACTAAGGCCTTATGGCTACACCTTC.

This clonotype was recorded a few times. The CDR3, as DNA: TGTGCCAGCAGCGCAGGGTTCGGGGGTCCTGAGCAGTTCTTC. This gives the protein CASSAGFGGPEQFF. The chain joins TRBV27 to TRBJ2-1; possibly TRBD2 for D (6 bases). This CDR3 has 14 residues. Germline CDR1 reads MNHEY; CDR2 reads SMNVEV (reference sequence). Trimming took 6 bases from V and 9 from J, leaving 18 bases between them.

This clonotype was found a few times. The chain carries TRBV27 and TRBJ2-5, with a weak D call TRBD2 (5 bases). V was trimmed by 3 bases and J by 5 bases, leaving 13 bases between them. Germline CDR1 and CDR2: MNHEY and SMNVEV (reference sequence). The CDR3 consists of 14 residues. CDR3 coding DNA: TGTGCCAGCAGTTTCCACCGGGGTTGGGAGACCCAGTACTTC. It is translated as CASSFHRGWETQYF.

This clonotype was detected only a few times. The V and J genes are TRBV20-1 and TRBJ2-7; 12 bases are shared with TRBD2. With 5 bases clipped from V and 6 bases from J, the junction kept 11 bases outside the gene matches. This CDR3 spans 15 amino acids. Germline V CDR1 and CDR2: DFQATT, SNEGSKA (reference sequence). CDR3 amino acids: CSAPTLAGGPPEQYV. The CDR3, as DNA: TGCAGTGCTCCAACCCTAGCGGGGGGGCCTCCCGAGCAGTACGTC.

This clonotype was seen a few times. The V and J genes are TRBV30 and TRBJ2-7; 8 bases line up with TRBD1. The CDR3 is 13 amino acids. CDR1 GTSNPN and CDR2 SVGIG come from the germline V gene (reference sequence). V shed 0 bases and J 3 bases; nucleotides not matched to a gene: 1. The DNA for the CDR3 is TGTGCCTGGAGTGTAGGGACAGGCTACGAGCAGTACTTC. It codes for CAWSVGTGYEQYF.

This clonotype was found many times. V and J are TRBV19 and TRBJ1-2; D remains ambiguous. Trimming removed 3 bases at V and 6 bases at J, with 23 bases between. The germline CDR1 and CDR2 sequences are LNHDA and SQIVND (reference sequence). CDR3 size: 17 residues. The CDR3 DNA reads TGTGCCAGTAGTATTCGCTCAGGAGGAAGACATCTGAATGGCTACACCTTC. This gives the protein CASSIRSGGRHLNGYTF.

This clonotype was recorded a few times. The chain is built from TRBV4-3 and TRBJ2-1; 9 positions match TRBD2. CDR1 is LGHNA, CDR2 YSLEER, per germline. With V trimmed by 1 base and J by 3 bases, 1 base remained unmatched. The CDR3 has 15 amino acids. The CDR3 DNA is TGCGCCAGCAGCCAAGGACTAGCGGACTACAATGAGCAGTTCTTC. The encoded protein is CASSQGLADYNEQFF.

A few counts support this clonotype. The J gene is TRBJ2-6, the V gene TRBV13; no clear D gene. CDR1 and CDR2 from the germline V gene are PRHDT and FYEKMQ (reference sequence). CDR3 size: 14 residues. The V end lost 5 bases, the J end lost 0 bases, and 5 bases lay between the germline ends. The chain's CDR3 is CASSPYSGANVLTF. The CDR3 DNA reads TGTGCCAGCAGCCCCTACTCTGGGGCCAACGTCCTGACTTTC.

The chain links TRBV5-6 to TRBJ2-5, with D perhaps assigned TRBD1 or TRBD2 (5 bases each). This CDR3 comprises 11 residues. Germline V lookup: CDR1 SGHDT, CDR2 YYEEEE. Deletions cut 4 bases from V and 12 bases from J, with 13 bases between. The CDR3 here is CASSGDGAKYF. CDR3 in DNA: TGTGCCAGCAGCGGAGACGGGGCGAAGTACTTC.

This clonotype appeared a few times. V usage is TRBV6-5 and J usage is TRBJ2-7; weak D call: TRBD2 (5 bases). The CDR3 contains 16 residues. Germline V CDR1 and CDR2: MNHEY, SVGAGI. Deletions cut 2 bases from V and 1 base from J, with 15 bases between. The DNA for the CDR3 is TGTGCCAGCAGTTACCGGACTGGGGTCGGTTCCTACGAGCAGTACTTC. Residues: CASSYRTGVGSYEQYF.

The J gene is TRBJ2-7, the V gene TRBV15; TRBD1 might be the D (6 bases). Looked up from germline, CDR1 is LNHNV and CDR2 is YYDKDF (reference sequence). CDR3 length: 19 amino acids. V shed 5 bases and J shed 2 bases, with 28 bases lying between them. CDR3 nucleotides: TGTGCCACCAGCCAAACCCAAAATCCACTACAGGGCACTACCTACGAGCAGTACTTC. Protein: CATSQTQNPLQGTTYEQYF.

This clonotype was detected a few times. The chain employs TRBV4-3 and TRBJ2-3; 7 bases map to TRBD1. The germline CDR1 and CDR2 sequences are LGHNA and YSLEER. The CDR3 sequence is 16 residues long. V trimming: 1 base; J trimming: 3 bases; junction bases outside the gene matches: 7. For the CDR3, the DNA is TGCGCCAGCAGCCAAGTCACAGGGGTCCGAACAGATACGCAGTATTTT. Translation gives CASSQVTGVRTDTQYF.

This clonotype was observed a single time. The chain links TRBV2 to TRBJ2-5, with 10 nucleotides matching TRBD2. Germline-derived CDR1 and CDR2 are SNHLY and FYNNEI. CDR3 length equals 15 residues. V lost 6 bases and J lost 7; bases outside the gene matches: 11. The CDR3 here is CASSPRERGGGTQYF. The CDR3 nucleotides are TGTGCCAGCAGCCCACGAGAGCGGGGGGGCGGGACCCAGTACTTC.

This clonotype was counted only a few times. CDR3 amino acids: CASSAASGYNEQFF. CDR3 DNA: TGCGCCAGCAGTGCTGCTAGCGGGTACAATGAGCAGTTCTTC. The chain is built from TRBV10-1 and TRBJ2-1, with 8 bases aligning to TRBD2. CDR1 is WNHNN and CDR2 is SYGVQD in the germline V gene (reference sequence). The V segment lost 4 bases and the J segment 4 bases; nucleotides outside the gene matches: 3. The CDR3 length is 14 residues.

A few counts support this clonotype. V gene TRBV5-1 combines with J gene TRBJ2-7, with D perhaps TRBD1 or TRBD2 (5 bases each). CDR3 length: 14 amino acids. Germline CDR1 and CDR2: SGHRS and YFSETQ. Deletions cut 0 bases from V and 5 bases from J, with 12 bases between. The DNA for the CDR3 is TGCGCCAGCAGCTTGGGAGGGGCTCCCCACGAGCAGTACTTC. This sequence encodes CASSLGGAPHEQYF. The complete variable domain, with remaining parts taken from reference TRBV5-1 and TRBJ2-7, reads KAGVTQTPRYLIKTRGQQVTLSCSPISGHRSVSWYQQTPGQGLQFLFEYFSETQRNKGNFPGRFSGRQFSNSRSEMNVSTLELGDSALYLCASSLGGAPHEQYFGPGTRLTVT.

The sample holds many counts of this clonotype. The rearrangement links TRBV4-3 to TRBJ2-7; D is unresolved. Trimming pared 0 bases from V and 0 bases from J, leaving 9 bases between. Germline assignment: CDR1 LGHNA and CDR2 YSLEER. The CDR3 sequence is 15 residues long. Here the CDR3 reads CASSQDSGGSYEQYF. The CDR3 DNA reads TGCGCCAGCAGCCAAGATTCAGGCGGCTCCTACGAGCAGTACTTC.

The CDR3 is CASISGQGISPLHF. CDR3 in DNA: TGTGCCAGCATCTCGGGACAGGGGATTTCACCCCTCCACTTT. The genes are TRBV6-1 and TRBJ1-6; 10 nucleotides agree with TRBD1. This CDR3 has 14 amino acids. Trimming at V came to 7 bases and at J to 9 bases, leaving 6 bases not matched to a gene. CDR1 and CDR2 from the germline V gene are MNHNS and SASEGT.

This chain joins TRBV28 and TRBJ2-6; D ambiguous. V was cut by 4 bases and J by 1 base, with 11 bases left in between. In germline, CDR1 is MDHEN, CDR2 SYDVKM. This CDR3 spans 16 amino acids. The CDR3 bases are TGTGCCAGCAGTTCTGGGCGGCTTTCTGGGGCCAACGTCCTGACTTTC. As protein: CASSSGRLSGANVLTF.

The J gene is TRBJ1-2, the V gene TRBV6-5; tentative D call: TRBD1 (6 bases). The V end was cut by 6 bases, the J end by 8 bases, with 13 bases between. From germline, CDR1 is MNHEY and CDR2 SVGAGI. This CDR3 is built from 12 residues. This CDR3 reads CASRPTGYGYTF. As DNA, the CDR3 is TGTGCCAGCAGGCCCACAGGGTACGGCTACACCTTC.

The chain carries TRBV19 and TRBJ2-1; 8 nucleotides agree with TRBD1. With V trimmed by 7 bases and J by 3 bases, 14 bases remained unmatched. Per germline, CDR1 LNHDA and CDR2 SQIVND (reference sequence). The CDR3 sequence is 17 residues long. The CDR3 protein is CASTPTVGQALYNEQFF. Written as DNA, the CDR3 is TGTGCCAGTACCCCCACTGTGGGACAGGCCCTCTACAATGAGCAGTTCTTC.

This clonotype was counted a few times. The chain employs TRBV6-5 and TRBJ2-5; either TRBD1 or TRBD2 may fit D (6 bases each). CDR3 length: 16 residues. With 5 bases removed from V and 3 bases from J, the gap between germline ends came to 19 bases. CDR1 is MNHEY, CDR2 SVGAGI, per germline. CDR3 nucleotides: TGTGCCAGCAGTAAGCCGACGTCCGGGGGCGAAGAGACCCAGTACTTC. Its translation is CASSKPTSGGEETQYF.

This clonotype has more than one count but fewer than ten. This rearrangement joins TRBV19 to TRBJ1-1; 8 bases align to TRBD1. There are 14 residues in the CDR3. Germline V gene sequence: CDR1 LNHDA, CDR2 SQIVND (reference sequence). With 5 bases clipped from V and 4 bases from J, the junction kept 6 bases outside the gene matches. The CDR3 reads CASSRAGGLTEAFF. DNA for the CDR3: TGTGCCAGTAGTCGGGCAGGGGGCCTCACTGAAGCTTTCTTT.

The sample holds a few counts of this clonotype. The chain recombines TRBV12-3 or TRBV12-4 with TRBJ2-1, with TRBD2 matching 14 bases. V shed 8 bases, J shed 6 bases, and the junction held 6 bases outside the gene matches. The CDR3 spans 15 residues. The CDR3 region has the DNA TGTGCCAGCCTATCGACTAGCGGGGGGGGCAATGAGCAGTTCTTC. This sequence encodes CASLSTSGGGNEQFF.

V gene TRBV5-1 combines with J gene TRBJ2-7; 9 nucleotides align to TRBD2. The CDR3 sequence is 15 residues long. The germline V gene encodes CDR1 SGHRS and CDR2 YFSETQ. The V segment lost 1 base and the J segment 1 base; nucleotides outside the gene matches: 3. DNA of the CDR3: TGCGCCAGCAGCTTGAGCGGGGGGCCTTCCTACGAGCAGTACTTC. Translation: CASSLSGGPSYEQYF.

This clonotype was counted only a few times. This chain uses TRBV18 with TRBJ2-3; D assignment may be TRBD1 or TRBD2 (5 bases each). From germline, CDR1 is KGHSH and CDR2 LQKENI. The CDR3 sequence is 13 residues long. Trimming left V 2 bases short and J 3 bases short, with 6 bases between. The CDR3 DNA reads TGTGCCAGCTCACCATGGGGGACAGATACGCAGTATTTT. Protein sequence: CASSPWGTDTQYF. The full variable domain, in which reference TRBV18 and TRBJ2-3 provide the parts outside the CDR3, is NAGVMQNPRHLVRRRGQEARLRCSPMKGHSHVYWYRQLPEEGLKFMVYLQKENIIDESGMPKERFSAEFPKEGPSILRIQQVVRGDSAAYFCASSPWGTDTQYFGPGTRLTVL.

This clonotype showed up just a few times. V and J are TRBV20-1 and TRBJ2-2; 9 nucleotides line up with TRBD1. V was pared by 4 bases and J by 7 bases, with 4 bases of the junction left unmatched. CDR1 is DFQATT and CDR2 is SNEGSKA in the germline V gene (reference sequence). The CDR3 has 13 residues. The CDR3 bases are TGCAGTGCTACGGACAGGGGTATCGGGGAGCTGTTTTTT. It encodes CSATDRGIGELFF.

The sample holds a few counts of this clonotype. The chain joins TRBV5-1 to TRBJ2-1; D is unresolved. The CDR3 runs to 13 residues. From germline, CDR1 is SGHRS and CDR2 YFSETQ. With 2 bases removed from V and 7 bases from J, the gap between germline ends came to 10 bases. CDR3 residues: CASSFGTENEQFF. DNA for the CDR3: TGCGCCAGCAGCTTCGGCACAGAAAATGAGCAGTTCTTC.

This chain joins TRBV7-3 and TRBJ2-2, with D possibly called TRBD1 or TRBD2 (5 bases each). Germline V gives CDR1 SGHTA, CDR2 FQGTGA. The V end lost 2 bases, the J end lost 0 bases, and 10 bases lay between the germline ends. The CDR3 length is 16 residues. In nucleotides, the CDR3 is TGTGCCAGCAGCTTAGGGACGGCAGCGAACACCGGGGAGCTGTTTTTT. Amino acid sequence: CASSLGTAANTGELFF.

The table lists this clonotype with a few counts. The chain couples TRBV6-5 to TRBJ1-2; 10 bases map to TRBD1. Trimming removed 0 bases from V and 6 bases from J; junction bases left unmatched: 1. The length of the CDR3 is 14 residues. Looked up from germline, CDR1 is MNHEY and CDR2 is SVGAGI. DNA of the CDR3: TGTGCCAGCAGTTACTCGGGACAGGGGAATGGCTACACCTTC. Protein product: CASSYSGQGNGYTF.